This TCR beta chain was captured by sequencing in a study of human T cells and chemical hapten exposure. About the study: Chiefly female patients presented with alopecia areata, totalis or universalis. Study results and limitations: Counts of TCRs above 1 in 1000 frequency stayed unchanged with DPC sensitization.

Turning to this clonotype: Its specificity is not known.

MiXCR, applied by TCRdb to the RACE reads, yields one record per CDR3 protein. Of around 76,000 distinct CDR3 sequences in the sample, approximately 10% were seen once. Specified time point: patch test 1, 2 weeks after DPC sensitization. Treatment described: therapeutic diphenylcyclopropenone sensitization with weekly scalp DPC. Trimming removed 5 bases from V and 5 bases from J, with 12 bases in between. From germline, CDR1 is LNHNV and CDR2 YYDKDF (reference sequence). This CDR3 is 13 amino acids long. The chain recombines TRBV15 with TRBJ2-5; D may correspond to TRBD1 or TRBD2 (5 bases each). The sample here was whole blood, taken in connection with sensitization to the hapten diphenylcyclopropenone (DPC). This clonotype was obtained from a woman aged 55-70 years with alopecia areata. Some clones in this sample may be carry-over from other donors' samples. CDR3 loop: CATSPGWEETQYF. DNA of the CDR3: TGTGCCACCAGCCCAGGGTGGGAGGAGACCCAGTACTTC.